Listed below are T cell receptor beta chains from one sample, sequenced in a study of blood T cell repertoires in COVID-19. Assay: immunoSEQ multiplex PCR; the TCRdb copy retains only in-frame clones and omits some. The table lists about 170,000 clones, 87% of them singletons. The sample taken for sequencing was peripheral blood. The receptors derive from a woman aged 50 to 60 with acute or convalescent COVID-19. The CDR3 runs from the conserved cysteine through the conserved F or W. A D gene is named only where the DNA matches it firmly. Rows give clone size only sometimes, using once, few, many, or a class for an expanded clone.

d_call clone_size j_call v_call cdr3_aa cdr3_nt
TRBD2 NA TRBJ2-7 TRBV29-1 CSVGTSGGTWDEQYF TGCAGCGTTGGCACTAGCGGGGGGACATGGGACGAGCAGTACTTC
TRBD2 once TRBJ2-4 TRBV4-3 CASSQDVSGGGDIQYF TGCGCCAGCAGCCAAGACGTTAGCGGGGGAGGGGACATTCAGTACTTC
TRBD2 NA TRBJ2-7 TRBV5-1 CASSKTSGRRGVHEQYF TGCGCCAGCAGCAAGACTAGCGGGCGGAGGGGAGTACACGAGCAGTACTTC
TRBD1 NA TRBJ1-4 TRBV5-1 CASSSSGTGEKLFF TGCGCCAGCAGCTCTTCCGGGACAGGGGAAAAACTGTTTTTT
TRBD1 NA TRBJ2-2 TRBV2 CASGGQGWNTGELFF TGTGCCAGCGGCGGACAGGGATGGAACACCGGGGAGCTGTTTTTT
TRBD1 NA TRBJ1-5 TRBV5-8 CASSLLLARGQQPQHF TGTGCCAGCAGCTTACTTCTGGCCAGGGGGCAACAGCCCCAGCATTTT
TRBD1 NA TRBJ1-1 TRBV5-1 CASSPNRLGQGGLLMNTEAFF TGCGCCAGCAGCCCCAACCGTCTCGGACAGGGGGGCCTACTAATGAACACTGAAGCTTTCTTT
NA NA TRBJ1-1 TRBV10-3 CAISESGSMNTEAFF TGTGCCATCAGTGAGTCTGGGAGCATGAACACTGAAGCTTTCTTT
NA NA TRBJ2-1 TRBV10-3 CAISGSRGDLYNEQFF TGTGCCATCAGTGGTTCCAGGGGGGACCTCTACAATGAGCAGTTCTTC
NA few TRBJ1-1 TRBV11-2 CASSLAQANTEAFF TGTGCCAGCAGCTTAGCACAGGCGAACACTGAAGCTTTCTTT
TRBD2 NA TRBJ2-7 TRBV13 CASSSPRSGSSYEQYF TGTGCCAGCAGCTCCCCGAGAAGCGGGAGCTCCTACGAGCAGTACTTC
TRBD1 NA TRBJ2-1 TRBV2 CASRQRQGEVNEQFF TGTGCCAGCAGACAAAGACAGGGGGAAGTGAATGAGCAGTTCTTC
TRBD1 NA TRBJ1-2 TRBV7-2 CASSRKPTGGLYGYTF TGTGCCAGCAGCCGGAAACCGACAGGGGGCCTCTATGGCTACACCTTC
TRBD1 NA TRBJ1-1 TRBV5-1 CASSDRVSSTEAFF TGCGCCAGCAGCGACAGGGTATCGAGCACTGAAGCTTTCTTT
TRBD1 NA TRBJ2-7 TRBV18 CASSLGTGLTYEQYF TGTGCCAGCTCACTCGGGACAGGGTTGACCTACGAGCAGTACTTC
TRBD2 NA TRBJ2-3 TRBV7-2 CASTLGGAILTDTQYF TGTGCCAGCACCTTGGGAGGGGCTATTCTCACAGATACGCAGTATTTT
NA once TRBJ2-3 TRBV5-8 CASSSTRGSPQYF TGTGCCAGCAGCTCTACTAGGGGGTCACCTCAGTATTTT
NA NA TRBJ1-2 TRBV7-9 CASSFQGPFHGYTF TGTGCCAGCAGCTTCCAGGGGCCTTTTCATGGCTACACCTTC
TRBD2 NA TRBJ2-5 TRBV7-3 CASSLSGGLETQYF TGTGCCAGCAGCTTAAGCGGGGGGTTGGAGACCCAGTACTTC
TRBD2 few TRBJ2-7 TRBV2 CASRGLAGYEQYF TGTGCCAGCAGGGGACTAGCGGGCTACGAGCAGTACTTC
NA NA TRBJ2-3 TRBV25-1 CASSEWSGTDTQYF TGTGCCAGCAGTGAATGGAGCGGCACAGATACGCAGTATTTT
NA once TRBJ1-4 TRBV28 CASSPGGFGNHNEKLFF TGTGCCAGCAGTCCGGGGGGGTTTGGCAACCATAATGAAAAACTGTTTTTT
TRBD2 NA TRBJ2-7 TRBV5-1 CASSLSGIGPYEQYF TGCGCCAGCAGCTTGAGCGGGATAGGCCCCTACGAGCAGTACTTC
NA once TRBJ1-6 TRBV4-3 CASSQASRTHSPLHF TGCGCCAGCAGCCAAGCTTCCAGAACCCATTCACCCCTCCACTTT
NA NA TRBJ2-1 TRBV29-1 CSVGGSGEQFF TGCAGCGTTGGAGGGTCCGGTGAGCAGTTCTTC
TRBD2 NA TRBJ2-5 TRBV11-3 CASSSGGGQQETQYF TGTGCCAGCAGCAGCGGGGGGGGCCAACAAGAGACCCAGTACTTC
NA NA TRBJ1-3 TRBV30 CAWSVLQGNTIYF TGTGCCTGGAGTGTACTTCAGGGGAACACCATATATTTT
NA NA TRBJ1-5 TRBV6-6 CASRPTGHSNQPQHF TGTGCCAGCAGACCGACAGGACATAGCAATCAGCCCCAGCATTTT
NA NA TRBJ2-7 TRBV14 CASSDRVSYEQYF TGTGCCAGCTCGGACAGAGTATCCTACGAGCAGTACTTC
NA NA TRBJ2-1 TRBV20-1 CSASTQGLFNEQFF TGCAGTGCTAGTACCCAGGGGTTATTCAATGAGCAGTTCTTC
NA NA TRBJ1-1 TRBV3-1/TRBV3-2 CASSQSQGPEAFF TGTGCCAGCAGCCAGAGTCAGGGGCCTGAAGCTTTCTTT
NA NA TRBJ1-1 TRBV6-5 CASSPWGRENTEAFF TGTGCCAGCAGTCCCTGGGGGAGGGAGAACACTGAAGCTTTCTTT
TRBD1 NA TRBJ1-4 TRBV5-6 CASSLGDRDNEKLFF TGTGCCAGCAGCCTGGGAGACAGGGATAATGAAAAACTGTTTTTT
TRBD2 NA TRBJ2-2 TRBV9 CASSPIAGTNTGELFF TGTGCCAGCAGCCCTATAGCGGGAACGAACACCGGGGAGCTGTTTTTT
NA NA TRBJ1-1 TRBV2 CASREEVASNTEAFF TGTGCCAGCAGGGAGGAGGTGGCGTCTAACACTGAAGCTTTCTTT
NA few TRBJ2-1 TRBV5-1 CASSLDGQIEQFF TGCGCCAGCAGCTTGGATGGGCAGATTGAGCAGTTCTTC
NA NA TRBJ1-2 TRBV10-3 CAISETENYGYTF TGTGCCATCAGTGAAACGGAGAACTATGGCTACACCTTC
TRBD1 NA TRBJ1-2 TRBV30 CAWTAPTGGHYGYTF TGTGCCTGGACTGCCCCGACAGGGGGCCACTATGGCTACACCTTC
NA few TRBJ2-7 TRBV5-6 CASSFSGRAYEQYF TGTGCCAGCAGCTTTTCTGGCAGGGCGTACGAGCAGTACTTC
NA NA TRBJ1-3 TRBV6-2/TRBV6-3 CASSVAGERGNTIYF TGTGCCAGCAGCGTCGCCGGGGAACGTGGAAACACCATATATTTT
NA NA TRBJ2-1 TRBV7-2 CASSPQPVSGDSYNEQFF TGTGCCAGCAGCCCCCAGCCGGTTAGCGGAGACTCCTACAATGAGCAGTTCTTC
NA NA TRBJ1-6 TRBV5-6 CASSLGRQVLSPLHF TGTGCCAGCAGCTTGGGTAGACAAGTCCTTTCACCCCTCCACTTT
NA NA TRBJ1-1 TRBV30 CAWSVGSMNTEAFF TGTGCCTGGAGTGTGGGGAGCATGAACACTGAAGCTTTCTTT
NA NA TRBJ1-1 TRBV7-9 CASSLQEGVNTEAFF TGTGCCAGCAGCTTACAGGAGGGCGTGAACACTGAAGCTTTCTTT
TRBD2 once TRBJ2-1 TRBV29-1 CSVERAGGTYSYNEQFF TGCAGCGTTGAAAGAGCGGGGGGGACCTACTCTTACAATGAGCAGTTCTTC
NA NA TRBJ1-2 TRBV6-5 CASTPGGHLDGYTF TGTGCCAGCACCCCTGGGGGCCATTTGGATGGCTACACCTTC
NA NA TRBJ1-6 TRBV3-1/TRBV3-2 CASSQRQGNSPLHF TGTGCCAGCAGCCAAAGGCAGGGGAATTCACCCCTCCACTTT